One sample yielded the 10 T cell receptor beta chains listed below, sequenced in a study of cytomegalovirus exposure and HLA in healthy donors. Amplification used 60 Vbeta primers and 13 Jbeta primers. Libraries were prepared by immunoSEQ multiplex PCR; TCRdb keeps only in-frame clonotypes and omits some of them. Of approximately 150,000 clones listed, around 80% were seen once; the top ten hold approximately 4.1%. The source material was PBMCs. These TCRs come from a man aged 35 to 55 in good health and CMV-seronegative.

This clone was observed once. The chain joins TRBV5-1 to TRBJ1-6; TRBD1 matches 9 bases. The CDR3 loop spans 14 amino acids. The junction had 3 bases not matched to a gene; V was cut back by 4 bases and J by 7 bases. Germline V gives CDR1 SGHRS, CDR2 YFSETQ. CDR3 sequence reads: CASSPGQGNSPLHF. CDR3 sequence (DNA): TGCGCCAGCAGCCCGGGACAGGGAAATTCACCCCTCCACTTT.

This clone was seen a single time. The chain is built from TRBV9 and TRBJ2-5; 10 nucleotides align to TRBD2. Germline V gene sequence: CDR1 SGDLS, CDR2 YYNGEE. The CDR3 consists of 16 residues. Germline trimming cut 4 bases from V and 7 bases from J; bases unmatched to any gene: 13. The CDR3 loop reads CASSPGGLAGVGTQYF. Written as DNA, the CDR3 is TGTGCCAGCAGCCCAGGGGGGCTAGCGGGGGTTGGGACCCAGTACTTC.

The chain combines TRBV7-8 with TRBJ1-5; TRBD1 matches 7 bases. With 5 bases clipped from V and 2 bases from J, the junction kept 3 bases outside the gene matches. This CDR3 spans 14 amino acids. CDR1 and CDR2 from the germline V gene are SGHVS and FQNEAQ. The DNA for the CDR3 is TGTGCCAGCAGCCCCGGACAGGGCAATCAGCCCCAGCATTTT. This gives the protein CASSPGQGNQPQHF.

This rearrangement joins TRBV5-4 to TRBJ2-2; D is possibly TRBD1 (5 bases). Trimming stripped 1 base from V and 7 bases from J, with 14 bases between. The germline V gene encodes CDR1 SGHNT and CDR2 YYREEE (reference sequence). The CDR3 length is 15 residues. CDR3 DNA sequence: TGTGCCAGCAGCTTGCAGGGCCGGAACCGCGGGGAGCTGTTTTTT. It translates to CASSLQGRNRGELFF.

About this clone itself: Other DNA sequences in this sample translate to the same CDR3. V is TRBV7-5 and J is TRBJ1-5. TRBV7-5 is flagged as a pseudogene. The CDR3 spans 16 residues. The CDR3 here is CARSPWVSGKNQPQHF. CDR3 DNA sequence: TGTGCCAGAAGTCCGTGGGTTTCCGGGAAGAATCAGCCCCAGCATTTT.

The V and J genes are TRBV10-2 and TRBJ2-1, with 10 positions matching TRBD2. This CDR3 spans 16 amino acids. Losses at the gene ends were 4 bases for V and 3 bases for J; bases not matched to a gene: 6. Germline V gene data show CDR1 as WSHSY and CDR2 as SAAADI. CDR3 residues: CASSGLAGAFYNEQFF. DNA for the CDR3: TGCGCCAGCAGTGGCCTAGCGGGGGCCTTCTACAATGAGCAGTTCTTC.

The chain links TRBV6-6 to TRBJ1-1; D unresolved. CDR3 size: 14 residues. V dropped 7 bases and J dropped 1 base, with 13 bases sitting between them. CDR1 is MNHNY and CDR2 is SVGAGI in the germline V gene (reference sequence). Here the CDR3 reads CASTRESPNTEAFF. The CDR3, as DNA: TGTGCCAGCACTAGAGAATCACCGAACACTGAAGCTTTCTTT.

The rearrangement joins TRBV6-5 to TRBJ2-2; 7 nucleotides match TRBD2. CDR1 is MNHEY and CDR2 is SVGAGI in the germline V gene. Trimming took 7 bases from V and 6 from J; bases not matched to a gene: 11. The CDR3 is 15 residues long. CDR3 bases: TGTGCCAGCATCACTAGCGCGAGGGGTCCCGGGGAGCTGTTTTTT. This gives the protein CASITSARGPGELFF.

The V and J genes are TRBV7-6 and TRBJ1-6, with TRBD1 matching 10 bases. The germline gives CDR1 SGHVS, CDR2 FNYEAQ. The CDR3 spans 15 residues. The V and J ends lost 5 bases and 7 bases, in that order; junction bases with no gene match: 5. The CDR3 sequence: CASSTGTGANSPLHF. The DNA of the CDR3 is TGTGCCAGCAGCACCGGGACAGGGGCAAATTCACCCCTCCACTTT. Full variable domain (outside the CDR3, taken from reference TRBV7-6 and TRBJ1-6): GAGVSQSPRYKVTKRGQDVALRCDPISGHVSLYWYRQALGQGPEFLTYFNYEAQQDKSGLPNDRFSAERPEGSISTLTIQRTEQRDSAMYRCASSTGTGANSPLHFGNGTRLTVT.

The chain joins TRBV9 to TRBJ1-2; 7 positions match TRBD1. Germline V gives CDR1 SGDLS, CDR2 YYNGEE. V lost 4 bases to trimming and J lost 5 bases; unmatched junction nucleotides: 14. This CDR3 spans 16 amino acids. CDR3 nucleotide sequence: TGTGCCAGCAGCCCCCAGGGGGAACCCTATTATTATGGCTACACCTTC. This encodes CASSPQGEPYYYGYTF.